The 22 T cell receptor beta chains given below trace back to one sample, sequenced in a study of beta chain features in type 1 diabetes. Expressed TCRB transcripts were sequenced because the isolated RNA had all been reverse transcribed beforehand. TCRdb keeps only in-frame clones here, not all; method: immunoSEQ multiplex PCR. Of 130,000 to 150,000 clones listed, about 10% are singletons. The specimen was central memory CD4+ T cells from blood. The receptor set was obtained from a young man in good health.

The V call is TRBV7-2, the J call TRBJ2-1; 8 bases agree with TRBD1. The CDR3 loop spans 15 amino acids. Germline V gene sequence: CDR1 SGHTA, CDR2 FQGNSA. The trim removed 4 bases at V and 9 bases at J, leaving 11 bases unmatched. The CDR3 reads CASSSGGQGVGEQFF. DNA for the CDR3: TGTGCCAGCAGCTCGGGCGGACAGGGAGTTGGTGAGCAGTTCTTC.

The gene calls are TRBV4-3 and TRBJ1-2; 7 bases are shared with TRBD1. Trimming at V came to 2 bases and at J to 5 bases, leaving 11 bases not matched to a gene. Germline V gives CDR1 LGHNA, CDR2 YSLEER. The CDR3 extends over 16 amino acids. The CDR3 sequence: CASSQYYGTAQYGYTF. CDR3 in DNA: TGCGCCAGCAGCCAATACTACGGGACAGCTCAATATGGCTACACCTTC.

The CDR3 reads CASSQGVGQGARDTQYF. The CDR3 DNA is TGCGCCAGCAGCCAAGGTGTAGGACAGGGGGCGCGGGATACGCAGTATTTT. J is TRBJ2-3 and V is TRBV4-3, with TRBD1 matching over 11 bases. Germline-derived CDR1 and CDR2 are LGHNA and YSLEER. The junction had 9 bases not matched to a gene; V was cut back by 1 base and J by 6 bases. This CDR3 is 17 amino acids long.

This clone was counted a few times. The genes are TRBV7-2 and TRBJ2-3; tentatively, D is TRBD1 (6 bases). This CDR3 has 14 residues. CDR1 is SGHTA and CDR2 is FQGNSA in the germline V gene. The V and J ends lost 1 base and 3 bases respectively, with 8 bases between them. This CDR3 reads CASSLVQGTDTQYF. Written as DNA, the CDR3 is TGTGCCAGCAGCTTAGTACAGGGTACAGATACGCAGTATTTT.

This clone has only a few counts. The chain combines TRBV7-2 with TRBJ2-5; 11 positions agree with TRBD1. J lost 5 bases, V lost 5 bases, and 7 bases had no gene match. Germline loops: CDR1 SGHTA, CDR2 FQGNSA. The CDR3 sequence is 15 residues long. Written as DNA, the CDR3 is TGTGCCAGCAGCCCCAGGGGGACAGGGGGGGAGACCCAGTACTTC. This translates into CASSPRGTGGETQYF.

The chain recombines TRBV7-8 with TRBJ1-2; tentatively, D is TRBD1 (6 bases). V shed 5 bases and J shed 7 bases, with 20 bases lying between them. The germline V gene encodes CDR1 SGHVS and CDR2 FQNEAQ. The CDR3 is 15 residues long. Here the CDR3 DNA reads TGTGCCAGCAGCGCCCAGCGGGGCCTCAGGGGTGGCTACACCTTC. The encoded protein is CASSAQRGLRGGYTF.

This clone was counted ten times or more. This CDR3 is CASSFREGGELFF. The DNA of the CDR3 is TGCGCCAGCAGCTTCAGGGAAGGCGGGGAGCTGTTTTTT. The chain recombines TRBV5-1 with TRBJ2-2; tentative D call: TRBD1 (5 bases). V was pared by 2 bases and J by 7 bases, with 9 bases between. CDR1 and CDR2 (germline): SGHRS, YFSETQ. This CDR3 has 13 amino acids.

This clone was seen more than once but under ten times. As DNA, the CDR3 is TGTGCCAGCAGCTTAGTGGGACAGGGCTTACAAGAGACCCAGTACTTC. It yields the protein CASSLVGQGLQETQYF. The V and J genes are TRBV11-2 and TRBJ2-5; the match to TRBD1 covers 9 bases. This CDR3 is 16 amino acids long. Germline V gives CDR1 SGHAT, CDR2 FQNNGV. J gave up 2 bases and V 1 base, and 5 bases lay outside the gene matches.

This clone showed up just a few times. The gene calls are TRBV4-3 and TRBJ2-3; 13 nucleotides agree with TRBD2. This CDR3 comprises 15 residues. Germline V gene sequence: CDR1 LGHNA, CDR2 YSLEER. The trim removed 4 bases at V and 6 bases at J, leaving 4 bases unmatched. The DNA for the CDR3 is TGCGCCAGCAGCCGCGGACTAGCGGGGGAGGATACGCAGTATTTT. This gives the protein CASSRGLAGEDTQYF.

Of note for this clone: The sample holds other DNA sequences that translate to the same CDR3. This chain connects TRBV9 to TRBJ2-5; 11 bases fit TRBD1. Germline-derived CDR1 and CDR2 are SGDLS and YYNGEE. This CDR3 comprises 15 residues. The V and J ends lost 3 bases and 4 bases, in that order; junction bases with no gene match: 5. The CDR3: CASSGGQGAGETQYF. CDR3 DNA sequence: TGTGCCAGCAGCGGCGGACAGGGGGCAGGAGAGACCCAGTACTTC.

The chain has TRBV9 and TRBJ2-2; weak D call: TRBD1 (8 bases). Per the germline V gene, CDR1 is SGDLS and CDR2 is YYNGEE. CDR3 length: 13 residues. The CDR3 DNA follows: TGTCGCGGGGGACAGGAAGACACCGGGGAGCTGTTTTTT. Protein: CRGGQEDTGELFF.

J is TRBJ2-3 and V is TRBV7-2; no reliable D call. This CDR3 has 11 amino acids. V dropped 6 bases and J dropped 2 bases, with 3 bases sitting between them. CDR1 and CDR2 (germline): SGHTA, FQGNSA. The CDR3 sequence is CASSHTDTQYF. The CDR3 nucleotides read TGTGCCAGCAGTCACACAGATACGCAGTATTTT.

The V call is TRBV4-1, the J call TRBJ2-1, with 11 nucleotides matching TRBD1. Germline V lookup: CDR1 MGHRA, CDR2 YSYEKL. The CDR3 spans 14 residues. Trimming took 3 bases from V and 9 from J; bases not matched to a gene: 4. The CDR3 DNA follows: TGCGCCAGCAGCCACGGACAGGGGGCGGGTGAGCAGTTCTTC. Translation gives CASSHGQGAGEQFF.

The rearrangement links TRBV28 to TRBJ2-3, with D possibly matching TRBD2 (6 bases). Per germline, CDR1 MDHEN and CDR2 SYDVKM. The V end was cut by 8 bases, the J end by 2 bases, with 14 bases between. This CDR3 is built from 14 residues. The CDR3 loop reads CASEAPGDTDTQYF. CDR3 in DNA: TGTGCCAGCGAAGCCCCGGGAGACACAGATACGCAGTATTTT.

This clone turned up a few times. The chain combines TRBV7-9 with TRBJ2-3; 11 nucleotides match TRBD2. The CDR3 runs to 16 residues. V lost 5 bases, J lost 5 bases, and 9 bases stayed unmatched. Looked up from germline, CDR1 is SEHNR and CDR2 is FQNEAQ (reference sequence). This CDR3 reads CASSPPSGGRLDTQYF. CDR3 sequence (DNA): TGTGCCAGCAGCCCCCCTAGCGGGGGGAGGTTAGATACGCAGTATTTT.

This clone was recorded a few times. This chain connects TRBV9 to TRBJ1-2; 7 positions match TRBD1. The V gene's germline CDR1 is SGDLS and CDR2 YYNGEE. J was trimmed by 5 bases and V by 4 bases; bases with no gene match: 8. CDR3 length: 14 amino acids. The CDR3 DNA follows: TGTGCCAGCAGCAAGGGGACAGCGGTATATGGCTACACCTTC. It specifies CASSKGTAVYGYTF. Full variable domain (remainder filled in from reference TRBV9 and TRBJ1-2): DSGVTQTPKHLITATGQRVTLRCSPRSGDLSVYWYQQSLDQGLQFLIQYYNGEERAKGNILERFSAQQFPDLHSELNLSSLELGDSALYFCASSKGTAVYGYTFGSGTRLTVV.

Only a few counts were recorded for this clone. This chain uses TRBV7-9 with TRBJ2-3; D remains unclear. Trimming removed 2 bases from V and 4 bases from J, with 10 bases in between. Germline V gene sequence: CDR1 SEHNR, CDR2 FQNEAQ (reference sequence). The CDR3 has 14 amino acids. CDR3: CASSLLVFPDTQYF. The CDR3 DNA reads TGTGCCAGCAGCTTACTCGTTTTCCCAGATACGCAGTATTTT.

J is TRBJ2-5 and V is TRBV7-3; no clear D. Trimming left V 0 bases short and J 8 bases short, with 7 bases between. Germline V gives CDR1 SGHTA, CDR2 FQGTGA. CDR3 length: 12 residues. CDR3 loop: CASSLTDKTQYF. Written as DNA, the CDR3 is TGTGCCAGCAGCTTAACCGACAAAACCCAGTACTTC.

The gene calls are TRBV5-1 and TRBJ1-3; 7 positions match TRBD1. Germline V lookup: CDR1 SGHRS, CDR2 YFSETQ. This CDR3 region has 16 residues. Unmatched junction bases numbered 7, after V lost 4 bases and J lost 0 bases. CDR3 region: CASSQGDRASGNTIYF. The CDR3 DNA reads TGCGCCAGCAGCCAGGGCGACAGGGCCTCTGGAAACACCATATATTTT.

The chain is built from TRBV5-4 and TRBJ2-3; D is perhaps TRBD1 (5 bases). The germline V gene encodes CDR1 SGHNT and CDR2 YYREEE (reference sequence). The CDR3 runs 15 residues. V was trimmed by 4 bases and J by 0 bases, leaving 12 bases between them. The CDR3 here is CASSTRQSSTDTQYF. CDR3 DNA: TGTGCCAGCAGCACGCGACAGTCTAGCACAGATACGCAGTATTTT.

This chain uses TRBV27 with TRBJ2-7; a weak D match, TRBD1 (6 bases). Germline lookup yields CDR1 MNHEY and CDR2 SMNVEV (reference sequence). V lost 6 bases to trimming and J lost 6 bases, with 12 bases between them. The CDR3 loop spans 12 amino acids. CDR3 in amino acids: CASSPRGLEQYF. CDR3 coding DNA: TGTGCCAGCAGCCCCAGGGGCCTCGAGCAGTACTTC.

This clone has just a few counts. The chain links TRBV6-5 to TRBJ1-5; weak D call: TRBD1 (6 bases). Germline assignment: CDR1 MNHEY and CDR2 SVGAGI. V was shortened by 5 bases and J by 6 bases, with 17 bases between the two germline ends. The CDR3 sequence is 15 residues long. CDR3 DNA: TGTGCCAGCAGTCTCCCCGGGACACCTCCTCAGCCCCAGCATTTT. This encodes CASSLPGTPPQPQHF.